Described below is a single T cell receptor beta chain sequence and its context. Antigen: not known. Primers for the PCR totalled 60 Vbeta and 13 Jbeta. Using immunoSEQ multiplex PCR, the repertoire was profiled, and TCRdb retains in-frame clones only, with some absent. The repertoire holds roughly 100,000 clones, with 50% to 80% as singletons. These data belong to a study of cytomegalovirus exposure and HLA in healthy donors. General study results and limits: Despite most TCR sequences being rare, some public TCRs occurred in many donors. A later analysis linked a missense DCLRE1C variant to TCR beta V- and J-gene trimming. Roughly even sequencing depth across donors was the assumption behind the presence/absence analyses. Altogether, some 170 TCR beta chains were recorded as cytomegalovirus-associated.

There are 12 residues in the CDR3. Germline values: CDR1 LNHDA, CDR2 SQIVND (reference sequence). The V segment lost 8 bases and the J segment 0 bases; nucleotides outside the gene matches: 0. The V gene is TRBV19, the J gene TRBJ1-1; 7 positions match TRBD1. This receptor was taken from a man aged 60-69 years in good health and CMV-seronegative. The sequenced material came from PBMCs. CDR3 loop: CASGQVNTEAFF. As DNA, the CDR3 is TGTGCCAGTGGACAGGTGAACACTGAAGCTTTCTTT.